A single sample is the source of the 18 T cell receptor beta chains below, sequenced in a study of early T cells in non-severe SARS-CoV-2 infection. TCRdb reprocessed the 5' RACE reads with MiXCR, giving one entry per CDR3 protein. The data hold about 26,000 distinct CDR3 sequences, with around 4.5% observed a single time. The material sequenced was whole blood. The receptors here all came from an adult who was a healthcare worker with PCR-confirmed SARS-CoV-2 infection or an uninfected control (not recorded which).

By its share, this clonotype is medium-sized. The chain is built from TRBV28 and TRBJ1-6; TRBD1 aligns across 8 bases. This CDR3 comprises 14 residues. Germline V gives CDR1 MDHEN, CDR2 SYDVKM. The junction had 7 bases not matched to a gene; V was cut back by 5 bases and J by 10 bases. Here the CDR3 reads CASSHDRGRSPLHF. For the CDR3, the DNA is TGTGCCAGCAGTCACGACAGGGGACGCTCACCCCTCCACTTT.

The table lists this clonotype with many counts. V and J are TRBV7-6 and TRBJ2-5; tentative D call: TRBD2 (6 bases). V lost 5 bases, J lost 5 bases, and 27 bases lay in between. The CDR3 length is 18 residues. Germline V gene sequence: CDR1 SGHVS, CDR2 FNYEAQ. For the CDR3, the DNA is TGTGCCAGCAGCCTTACATATCGCGGGGTTTTAGGGTTGGAGACCCAGTACTTC. Its protein is CASSLTYRGVLGLETQYF. The full variable domain, in which reference TRBV7-6 and TRBJ2-5 provide the parts outside the CDR3, is GAGVSQSPRYKVTKRGQDVALRCDPISGHVSLYWYRQALGQGPEFLTYFNYEAQQDKSGLPNDRFSAERPEGSISTLTIQRTEQRDSAMYRCASSLTYRGVLGLETQYFGPGTRLLVL.

The genes are TRBV6-1 and TRBJ2-3; D gene uncertain. Per germline, CDR1 MNHNS and CDR2 SASEGT. The CDR3 is 13 amino acids. With 3 bases removed from V and 4 bases from J, the gap between germline ends came to 8 bases. The CDR3 DNA follows: TGTGCCAGCAGTGATGATAGCTCAGATACGCAGTATTTT. It encodes CASSDDSSDTQYF.

This clonotype came up many times. The V and J genes are TRBV19 and TRBJ2-1; D not certain. Looked up from germline, CDR1 is LNHDA and CDR2 is SQIVND (reference sequence). V shed 8 bases and J shed 9 bases, with 8 bases lying between them. CDR3 length: 10 residues. As DNA, the CDR3 is TGTGCCAGTTTCAACGGTGAGCAGTTCTTC. Translation: CASFNGEQFF.

This clonotype was detected many times. The chain joins TRBV5-1 to TRBJ2-7, with 9 bases fitting TRBD1. The CDR3 is 15 residues long. Looked up from germline, CDR1 is SGHRS and CDR2 is YFSETQ. V trimming: 2 bases; J trimming: 2 bases; junction bases outside the gene matches: 5. DNA of the CDR3: TGCGCCAGCAGCTTTACCGGGACAGGGACCTACGAGCAGTACTTC. Amino acids: CASSFTGTGTYEQYF.

At least ten counts were recorded for this clonotype. The V call is TRBV12-3 or TRBV12-4, the J call TRBJ1-1; D unclear. The CDR3 extends over 13 amino acids. V lost 0 bases, J lost 4 bases, and 6 bases lay in between. CDR3 loop: CASSLAGFTEAFF. The CDR3 nucleotides read TGTGCCAGCAGTTTAGCAGGGTTCACTGAAGCTTTCTTT.

This chain connects TRBV7-8 to TRBJ2-3; D not resolved. CDR3 length: 14 residues. V was pared by 5 bases and J by 1 base, with 10 bases between. The germline V gene has CDR1 SGHVS and CDR2 FQNEAQ. In DNA form, the CDR3 reads TGTGCCAGCAGCGTTACTACCGGCACAGATACGCAGTATTTT. It codes for CASSVTTGTDTQYF.

This clonotype has a count of ten or more. CDR3 sequence (DNA): TGTGCCAGCAGTAGGGACAGGGGCACAGATACGCAGTATTTT. It encodes CASSRDRGTDTQYF. J is TRBJ2-3 and V is TRBV6-5; TRBD1 matches at 9 bases. CDR1 and CDR2 from the germline V gene are MNHEY and SVGAGI. J was trimmed by 1 base and V by 5 bases; bases with no gene match: 1. The length of the CDR3 is 14 residues.

This chain links TRBV7-9 with TRBJ2-7; TRBD1 might be the D (5 bases). This CDR3 is built from 15 residues. V was pared by 5 bases and J by 3 bases, with 17 bases between. CDR1 is SEHNR, CDR2 FQNEAQ, per germline (reference sequence). Written as DNA, the CDR3 is TGTGCCAGCAGCCCGCCGGTCGACAGCCACTACGAGCAGTACTTC. Protein product: CASSPPVDSHYEQYF.

This clonotype has a count of ten or more. The gene calls are TRBV12-5 and TRBJ2-5; no definite D call. The germline V and J ends were trimmed by 4 bases and 4 bases, with 7 bases remaining between them. Looked up from germline, CDR1 is LGHNT and CDR2 is FRNRAP. The CDR3 loop spans 12 amino acids. CDR3 amino acids: CASGSRGETQYF. The CDR3, as DNA: TGTGCTAGTGGTTCGCGAGGAGAGACCCAGTACTTC.

In this sample, this clonotype turned up many times. The V call is TRBV7-8, the J call TRBJ1-4; 8 bases map to TRBD1. Germline V gives CDR1 SGHVS, CDR2 FQNEAQ. V lost 1 base to trimming and J lost 4 bases; unmatched junction nucleotides: 5. The CDR3 extends over 16 amino acids. CDR3 amino acids: CASSLDGTGVNEKLFF. The CDR3 region has the DNA TGTGCCAGCAGCTTAGACGGGACAGGCGTTAATGAAAAACTGTTTTTT.

This clonotype was seen ten or more times. This chain connects TRBV4-3 to TRBJ1-1; 7 nucleotides line up with TRBD1. V gave up 4 bases and J gave up 6 bases; unmatched junction bases: 5. CDR1 is LGHNA, CDR2 YSLEER, per germline. This CDR3 contains 13 residues. The CDR3 region has the DNA TGCGCCAGCAGCCGGATAACAGGGGCTGAAGCTTTCTTT. As protein: CASSRITGAEAFF.

At least ten counts were recorded for this clonotype. This chain joins TRBV5-6 and TRBJ1-4; D call uncertain. V was pared by 1 base and J by 8 bases, with 12 bases between. The germline CDR1 and CDR2 sequences are SGHDT and YYEEEE. The CDR3 runs to 14 residues. CDR3 nucleotides: TGTGCCAGCAGCTTGACCGGCAACTTAGAAAAACTGTTTTTT. Encoded protein: CASSLTGNLEKLFF.

This clonotype was seen repeatedly, ten times or more. The chain employs TRBV4-3 and TRBJ1-1; no firm D call. Trimming took off 0 bases at V and 0 bases at J, with 23 bases between the two ends. Germline V CDR1 and CDR2: LGHNA, YSLEER. CDR3 length: 20 residues. This chain's CDR3 is CASSQDKTQIPKCMNTEAFF. The CDR3, as DNA: TGCGCCAGCAGCCAAGATAAAACCCAGATACCAAAATGTATGAACACTGAAGCTTTCTTT.

The chain carries TRBV10-3 and TRBJ2-7, with 10 bases fitting TRBD2. Trimming removed 0 bases from V and 2 bases from J; junction bases left unmatched: 1. Germline V CDR1 and CDR2: ENHRY, SYGVKD. The CDR3 runs 15 residues. This CDR3 is CAISESTSGAYEQYF. In nucleotides, the CDR3 is TGTGCCATCAGTGAGTCTACTAGCGGGGCCTACGAGCAGTACTTC.

This clonotype was found many times. The genes are TRBV20-1 and TRBJ1-5; D might be TRBD1 (5 bases). Germline values: CDR1 DFQATT, CDR2 SNEGSKA (reference sequence). This CDR3 has 15 residues. V was cut by 1 base and J by 4 bases, with 14 bases left in between. The CDR3 coding sequence is TGCAGTGCTAGAGCCCCCGGAGGGGCTAATCAGCCCCAGCATTTT. As protein: CSARAPGGANQPQHF.

This clonotype was recorded at least ten times. The rearrangement uses TRBV7-9 and TRBJ2-3; the match to TRBD1 covers 8 bases. The J segment lost 6 bases and the V segment lost 5 bases, leaving 13 bases of the junction unmatched. The CDR3 runs 16 residues. CDR1 is SEHNR, CDR2 FQNEAQ, per germline (reference sequence). The CDR3, as DNA: TGTGCCAGCAGCCTGCGGACAGGGACCCTCGTGGATACGCAGTATTTT. This translates into CASSLRTGTLVDTQYF.

This clonotype came up many times. The rearrangement uses TRBV6-4 and TRBJ2-1, with 12 nucleotides matching TRBD2. Losses at the gene ends were 0 bases for V and 8 bases for J; bases not matched to a gene: 2. The V gene's germline CDR1 is MRHNA and CDR2 SNTAGT. The CDR3 contains 15 residues. This CDR3 is CASSDSTSGGYEQFF. Written as DNA, the CDR3 is TGTGCCAGCAGTGACTCGACTAGCGGGGGTTATGAGCAGTTCTTC.